A single sample is the source of the 7 T cell receptor beta chains below, sequenced in a study of blood T cell repertoires in COVID-19. Here immunoSEQ multiplex PCR was the method, and the copy in TCRdb shows in-frame clones only, minus some. The sample shows about 200,000 clones, 75% to 90% of them seen only once. Sequenced input: peripheral blood. These receptor sequences come from a human donor with active or convalescent COVID-19. The donor label of this sample is uncertain.

The rearrangement uses TRBV2 and TRBJ1-6, with D possibly TRBD1 on 6 matching bases. This CDR3 has 14 amino acids. Trimming pared 3 bases from V and 6 bases from J, leaving 9 bases between. Germline V gene sequence: CDR1 SNHLY, CDR2 FYNNEI. The chain's CDR3 is CASSDRGGNSPLHF. CDR3 sequence (DNA): TGTGCCAGCAGTGACAGGGGCGGTAATTCACCCCTCCACTTT.

For this clone: Other DNA sequences in the same sample also yield this CDR3. This chain uses TRBV7-8 with TRBJ2-5; D is ambiguous. Between the trimmed V and J ends, which lost 5 bases and 0 bases, there was a span of 4 bases. Germline V lookup: CDR1 SGHVS, CDR2 FQNEAQ. The CDR3 contains 12 residues. The CDR3 loop reads CASSPYQETQYF. In DNA, the CDR3 is TGTGCCAGCAGCCCATACCAAGAGACCCAGTACTTC.

This rearrangement joins TRBV7-2 to TRBJ2-7, with D possibly being TRBD2 (5 bases). V was cut by 5 bases and J by 2 bases, with 13 bases left in between. CDR3 length equals 14 residues. CDR1 and CDR2 (germline): SGHTA, FQGNSA. CDR3: CASSPSRGTYEQYF. DNA of the CDR3: TGTGCCAGCAGCCCCTCCCGGGGAACCTACGAGCAGTACTTC.

The rearrangement uses TRBV21-1 and TRBJ2-3; TRBD2, as called in the table, went unchecked against the DNA. TRBV21-1 is shown as a pseudogene. This CDR3 contains 17 residues. CDR3: CASTSGTSPRSTDTQYF. The CDR3, as DNA: TGTGCCAGCACCAGCGGGACTAGCCCCAGAAGCACAGATACGCAGTATTTT.

The CDR3 spells CASSKTVYSYNSPLHF. The CDR3 bases are TGTGCCAGCAGTAAGACAGTTTACTCCTATAATTCACCCCTCCACTTT. This chain connects TRBV28 to TRBJ1-6; possibly TRBD1 for D (5 bases). V lost 5 bases and J lost 0, with 11 bases in between. Germline V gene data show CDR1 as MDHEN and CDR2 as SYDVKM. CDR3 length: 16 amino acids.

V gene TRBV6-4 combines with J gene TRBJ1-1; TRBD1 agrees at 7 bases. With V trimmed by 0 bases and J by 0 bases, 4 bases remained unmatched. Germline CDR1 reads MRHNA; CDR2 reads SNTAGT. CDR3 size: 16 residues. CDR3 region: CASSDSKDRLNTEAFF. The CDR3 nucleotides read TGTGCCAGCAGTGACTCGAAGGACAGGCTGAACACTGAAGCTTTCTTT.

The chain joins TRBV7-3 to TRBJ2-3, with 11 bases lining up with TRBD2. The CDR3 sequence is 16 residues long. CDR1 is SGHTA, CDR2 FQGTGA, per germline. V dropped 0 bases and J dropped 3; count of bases not matched to a gene: 2. The CDR3 loop reads CASSLTLAGGTDTQYF. CDR3 bases: TGTGCCAGCAGCTTAACCCTAGCGGGAGGTACAGATACGCAGTATTTT.